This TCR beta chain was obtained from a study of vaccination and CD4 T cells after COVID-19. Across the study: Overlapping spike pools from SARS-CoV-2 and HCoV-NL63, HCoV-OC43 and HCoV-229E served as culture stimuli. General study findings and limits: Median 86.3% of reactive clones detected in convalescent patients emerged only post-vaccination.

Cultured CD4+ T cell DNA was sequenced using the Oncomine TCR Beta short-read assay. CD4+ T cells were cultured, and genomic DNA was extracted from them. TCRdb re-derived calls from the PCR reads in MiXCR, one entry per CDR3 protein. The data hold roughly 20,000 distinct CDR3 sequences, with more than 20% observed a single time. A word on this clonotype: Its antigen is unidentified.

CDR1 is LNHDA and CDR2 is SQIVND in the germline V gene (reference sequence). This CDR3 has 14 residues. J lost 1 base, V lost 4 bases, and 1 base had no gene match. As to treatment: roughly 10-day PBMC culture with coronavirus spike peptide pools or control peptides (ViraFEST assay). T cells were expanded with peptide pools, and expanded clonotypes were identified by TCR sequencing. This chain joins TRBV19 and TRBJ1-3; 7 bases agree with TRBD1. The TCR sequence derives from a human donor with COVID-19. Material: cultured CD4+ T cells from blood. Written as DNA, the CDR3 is TGTGCCAGTAGTACACAGGGGTCTGGAAACACCATATATTTT. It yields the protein CASSTQGSGNTIYF.